This T cell receptor (beta chain) was sequenced during a study of PD-1 blockade in classical Hodgkin lymphoma. The time point: cycle 4 day 1 (C4D1), after 5 to 7 weeks of nivolumab. Following autologous stem cell transplantation, relapse occurred in every patient, and exposure to brentuximab vedotin varied. Investigators isolated CD4+ T cells from thawed PBMCs through magnetic negative selection. Method: immunoSEQ multiplex PCR; TCRdb's copy keeps in-frame clones and lacks some. This table holds approximately 9,000 clones, approximately 80% found once. The junction had 9 bases not matched to a gene; V was cut back by 8 bases and J by 3 bases. The CDR3 has 15 residues. Germline V lookup: CDR1 SGHVS, CDR2 FQNEAQ. The table lists this clone with a count of one.

The rearrangement uses TRBV7-8 and TRBJ2-2; 7 nucleotides agree with TRBD2. The TCR sequence derives from a human donor with classical Hodgkin lymphoma. This specimen was CD4+ T cells from blood, taken before the fourth cycle of nivolumab. CDR3 loop: CASVKGGVDTGELFF. The CDR3 nucleotides are TGTGCCAGCGTAAAGGGAGGGGTCGACACCGGGGAGCTGTTTTTT.